Below are 25 T cell receptor beta chains sequenced from a single sample in a study of blood T cell repertoires in COVID-19. Assay: immunoSEQ multiplex PCR; the TCRdb copy retains only in-frame clones and omits some. The sample shows around 19,000 clones, more than 85% of them seen only once. The sequenced material came from peripheral blood. All receptors derive from a man in his 70s with active COVID-19.

This chain connects TRBV5-1 to TRBJ1-1; D is possibly TRBD1 (5 bases). CDR1 is SGHRS, CDR2 YFSETQ, per germline. CDR3 size: 15 residues. Trimming stripped 0 bases from V and 6 bases from J, with 15 bases between. CDR3: CASSLGAGGSAEAFF. CDR3 sequence (DNA): TGCGCCAGCAGCTTGGGGGCCGGGGGGTCCGCTGAAGCTTTCTTT.

V and J are TRBV15 and TRBJ2-1; 9 bases are a match to TRBD2. The CDR3 loop spans 18 amino acids. Germline loops: CDR1 LNHNV, CDR2 YYDKDF (reference sequence). V lost 0 bases and J lost 4; bases outside the gene matches: 10. CDR3 nucleotide sequence: TGTGCCACCAGCAGAGATTTGGAAGCGGGGGGCCCTTACAATGAGCAGTTCTTC. This codes for CATSRDLEAGGPYNEQFF.

The rearrangement joins TRBV7-6 to TRBJ1-5; possibly TRBD1 for D (6 bases). This CDR3 is built from 17 residues. Trimming pared 0 bases from V and 0 bases from J, leaving 12 bases between. CDR1 is SGHVS and CDR2 is FNYEAQ in the germline V gene. The CDR3 region is CASSLAPGQHSNQPQHF. The CDR3 region has the DNA TGTGCCAGCAGCTTAGCCCCGGGACAACATAGCAATCAGCCCCAGCATTTT.

This clone was detected only a few times. The rearrangement joins TRBV7-9 to TRBJ2-7; D uncertain. The CDR3 consists of 12 residues. The V end was cut by 6 bases, the J end by 6 bases, with 12 bases between. Per germline, CDR1 SEHNR and CDR2 FQNEAQ (reference sequence). Here the CDR3 DNA reads TGTGCCAGCAGTCCCCAGGTGGGCGAGCAGTACTTC. Translation: CASSPQVGEQYF. Complete variable domain (other parts from reference TRBV7-9 and TRBJ2-7): DTGVSQNPRHKITKRGQNVTFRCDPISEHNRLYWYRQTLGQGPEFLTYFQNEAQLEKSRLLSDRFSAERPKGSFSTLEIQRTEQGDSAMYLCASSPQVGEQYFGPGTRLTVT.

The chain joins TRBV7-9 to TRBJ1-4; 7 nucleotides match TRBD1. V gave up 5 bases and J gave up 4 bases; unmatched junction bases: 7. Per the germline V gene, CDR1 is SEHNR and CDR2 is FQNEAQ (reference sequence). CDR3 length equals 15 residues. Here the CDR3 reads CASSPGTDNNEKLFF. The CDR3 bases are TGTGCCAGCAGCCCGGGGACAGATAATAATGAAAAACTGTTTTTT. Complete variable domain (other parts from reference TRBV7-9 and TRBJ1-4): DTGVSQNPRHKITKRGQNVTFRCDPISEHNRLYWYRQTLGQGPEFLTYFQNEAQLEKSRLLSDRFSAERPKGSFSTLEIQRTEQGDSAMYLCASSPGTDNNEKLFFGSGTQLSVL.

This chain uses TRBV4-3 with TRBJ1-2; 8 bases are a match to TRBD1. Germline assignment: CDR1 LGHNA and CDR2 YSLEER. Germline trimming cut 3 bases from V and 7 bases from J; bases unmatched to any gene: 10. The CDR3 length is 15 residues. CDR3 sequence (DNA): TGCGCCAGCAGCCAGGACAGGGAAGCGTTCGGTGGCTACACCTTC. Protein sequence: CASSQDREAFGGYTF.

The V and J genes are TRBV7-2 and TRBJ1-4; TRBD1 matches at 9 bases. The CDR3 runs to 14 residues. CDR1 is SGHTA, CDR2 FQGNSA, per germline. Unmatched junction bases numbered 6, after V lost 1 base and J lost 12 bases. CDR3 sequence (DNA): TGTGCCAGCAGCTTAGTCCCTCGACAGGGGGAACTGTTTTTT. Translated, it gives CASSLVPRQGELFF.

The chain employs TRBV6-5 and TRBJ1-1; 7 positions agree with TRBD1. The CDR3 runs 15 residues. Trimming removed 1 base from V and 0 bases from J; junction bases left unmatched: 2. The germline gives CDR1 MNHEY, CDR2 SVGAGI. The CDR3 DNA reads as TGTGCCAGCAGTTACTTCGGACAGGTGAACACTGAAGCTTTCTTT. Protein product: CASSYFGQVNTEAFF.

The V and J genes are TRBV7-8 and TRBJ1-6; 9 bases align to TRBD1. Germline CDR1 is SGHVS and CDR2 is FQNEAQ. Germline trimming cut 1 base from V and 9 bases from J; bases unmatched to any gene: 4. This CDR3 spans 15 amino acids. CDR3 sequence: CASSLGTGVSSPLHF. CDR3 DNA: TGTGCCAGCAGCTTAGGGACAGGGGTCTCTTCACCCCTCCACTTT.

V and J are TRBV5-8 and TRBJ1-4; D might be TRBD1 (6 bases). Between the trimmed V and J ends, which lost 1 base and 3 bases, there was a span of 10 bases. The germline gives CDR1 SGHTS, CDR2 YDEGEE. The CDR3 runs to 15 residues. In DNA, the CDR3 is TGTGCCAGCAGCTTGACAGGGTGGGCTAATGAAAAACTGTTTTTT. It translates to CASSLTGWANEKLFF. The variable domain in full, completed from reference TRBV5-8 and TRBJ1-4, reads EAGVTQSPTHLIKTRGQQATLRCSPISGHTSVYWYQQALGLGLQFLLWYDEGEERNRGNFPPRFSGRQFPNYSSELNVNALELEDSALYLCASSLTGWANEKLFFGSGTQLSVL.

This chain joins TRBV3-1 (or the pseudogene TRBV3-2) and TRBJ1-2; 7 nucleotides match TRBD1. Trimming removed 5 bases from V and 4 bases from J; junction bases left unmatched: 13. This CDR3 has 16 amino acids. Germline CDR1 reads LGHDT; CDR2 reads YNNKEL (reference sequence). The CDR3 DNA follows: TGTGCCAGCAGCTTCTCCGGCCAGGGGGTACTCTATGGCTACACCTTC. Translating it yields CASSFSGQGVLYGYTF.

The V and J genes are TRBV7-9 and TRBJ2-2, with D unresolved. The V end lost 3 bases, the J end lost 1 base, and 9 bases lay between the germline ends. The germline V gene encodes CDR1 SEHNR and CDR2 FQNEAQ (reference sequence). The CDR3 length is 15 residues. In DNA form, the CDR3 reads TGTGCCAGCAGCTTGTACCAGTTGAACACCGGGGAGCTGTTTTTT. It codes for CASSLYQLNTGELFF.

The rearrangement joins TRBV5-1 to TRBJ2-5; weak D call: TRBD2 (6 bases). Germline-derived CDR1 and CDR2 are SGHRS and YFSETQ. The CDR3 covers 14 residues. Trimming removed 0 bases at V and 1 base at J, with 7 bases between. The CDR3 loop reads CASSLAGVQETQYF. CDR3 bases: TGCGCCAGCAGCTTGGCGGGGGTCCAAGAGACCCAGTACTTC.

V usage is TRBV28 and J usage is TRBJ2-3, with D perhaps TRBD1 (5 bases). Germline values: CDR1 MDHEN, CDR2 SYDVKM. CDR3 length: 15 amino acids. V was cut by 3 bases and J by 2 bases, with 12 bases left in between. CDR3 DNA sequence: TGTGCCAGCAGTTTTGACGACAGACTCACAGATACGCAGTATTTT. Its translation: CASSFDDRLTDTQYF.

This clone was counted only a few times. J is TRBJ1-6 and V is TRBV7-2; D may be TRBD1 (5 bases). With 5 bases removed from V and 13 bases from J, the gap between germline ends came to 21 bases. This CDR3 contains 15 residues. CDR1 and CDR2 from the germline V gene are SGHTA and FQGNSA. The CDR3 coding sequence is TGTGCCAGCAGCACAGCGGGGCAGCCCTTATCCCCCCTCCACTTT. This codes for CASSTAGQPLSPLHF.

The V call is TRBV28, the J call TRBJ2-1; 12 positions agree with TRBD2. The CDR3 is made up of 15 amino acids. The V segment lost 6 bases and the J segment 7 bases; nucleotides outside the gene matches: 7. The germline gives CDR1 MDHEN, CDR2 SYDVKM. In DNA, the CDR3 is TGTGCCAGCAGCAAGACTAGCGGGAGAGGGAATGAGCAGTTCTTC. It yields the protein CASSKTSGRGNEQFF.

V is TRBV19 and J is TRBJ2-7, with TRBD1 identical over 7 bases. V dropped 5 bases and J dropped 7; count of bases not matched to a gene: 5. This CDR3 has 12 residues. Germline CDR1 is LNHDA and CDR2 is SQIVND (reference sequence). This CDR3 is CASSVRDSEQYF. CDR3 nucleotides: TGTGCCAGTAGTGTCCGGGACAGTGAGCAGTACTTC.

The J gene is TRBJ2-3, the V gene TRBV5-4; 7 positions agree with TRBD2. In germline, CDR1 is SGHNT, CDR2 YYREEE (reference sequence). J was trimmed by 0 bases and V by 0 bases; bases with no gene match: 4. The CDR3 is 16 amino acids. This chain's CDR3 is CASSLVAGVSTDTQYF. CDR3 nucleotide sequence: TGTGCCAGCAGCTTGGTGGCGGGAGTGAGCACAGATACGCAGTATTTT. The full variable domain, its missing parts supplied by reference TRBV5-4 and TRBJ2-3, is ETGVTQSPTHLIKTRGQQVTLRCSSQSGHNTVSWYQQALGQGPQFIFQYYREEENGRGNFPPRFSGLQFPNYSSELNVNALELDDSALYLCASSLVAGVSTDTQYFGPGTRLTVL.

The rearrangement links TRBV7-9 to TRBJ2-1, with 8 bases matching TRBD2. Per germline, CDR1 SEHNR and CDR2 FQNEAQ (reference sequence). V was pared by 0 bases and J by 2 bases, with 0 bases of the junction left unmatched. The CDR3 extends over 15 amino acids. The CDR3: CASSLAAGAYNEQFF. The CDR3 DNA sequence: TGTGCCAGCAGCTTAGCAGCGGGGGCCTACAATGAGCAGTTCTTC.

This clone was seen once. This sequence joins TRBV4-3 and TRBJ2-7; TRBD2 aligns across 14 bases. The CDR3 has 16 residues. V lost 4 bases and J lost 4; bases outside the gene matches: 6. Germline V gives CDR1 LGHNA, CDR2 YSLEER. The CDR3 sequence is CASSPRLAGGTYEQYF. The CDR3, as DNA: TGCGCCAGCAGCCCCCGACTAGCGGGAGGGACATACGAGCAGTACTTC.

This chain uses TRBV18 with TRBJ1-1; 9 bases map to TRBD1. CDR1 and CDR2 (germline): KGHSH, LQKENI. The CDR3 is 16 residues long. V lost 6 bases, J lost 2 bases, and 10 bases stayed unmatched. The DNA for the CDR3 is TGTGCCAGCTCTTACGGGACAGGGAATCTTAACACTGAAGCTTTCTTT. The encoded protein is CASSYGTGNLNTEAFF.

The chain recombines TRBV7-2 with TRBJ1-5, with 7 bases that match TRBD1. The germline gives CDR1 SGHTA, CDR2 FQGNSA. V shed 1 base and J 7 bases; nucleotides not matched to a gene: 4. There are 14 residues in the CDR3. Here the CDR3 DNA reads TGTGCCAGCAGCTTAGAAGGGGGCAGGCAGCCCCAGCATTTT. It encodes CASSLEGGRQPQHF.

The chain links TRBV18 to TRBJ2-1; 9 bases fit TRBD2. The CDR3 length is 14 residues. Germline lookup yields CDR1 KGHSH and CDR2 LQKENI. V gave up 3 bases and J gave up 9 bases; unmatched junction bases: 6. The CDR3 nucleotides are TGTGCCAGCTCACCCTATAGCGGGAGCGGTGAGCAGTTCTTC. Protein: CASSPYSGSGEQFF. Together with reference TRBV18 and TRBJ2-1, the CDR3 gives the full variable domain: NAGVMQNPRHLVRRRGQEARLRCSPMKGHSHVYWYRQLPEEGLKFMVYLQKENIIDESGMPKERFSAEFPKEGPSILRIQQVVRGDSAAYFCASSPYSGSGEQFFGPGTRLTVL.

This clone was recorded only once. One end of the junction varies from germline; a read error may be responsible. For the CDR3, the DNA is TGTGCCAGCAGCTTCAACAGGGCTGAGCGGTTCTTC. It yields the protein CASSFNRAERFF. This sequence joins TRBV7-9 and TRBJ2-1, with D possibly TRBD1 on 6 matching bases. CDR3 length: 12 residues. In germline, CDR1 is SEHNR, CDR2 FQNEAQ (reference sequence).

The V call is TRBV1, the J call TRBJ2-7; the table's D call, TRBD1, was not checked against the DNA. TRBV1 represents a pseudogene. The CDR3 is 16 amino acids. The CDR3 sequence is CTSSQDRGRGSYEQYF. As DNA, the CDR3 is TGCACCAGCAGCCAAGATAGGGGCAGGGGATCCTACGAGCAGTACTTC.